Each of the 19 T cell receptor beta chains below was sequenced from the same sample in a study of cytomegalovirus exposure and HLA in healthy donors (dated by TCRdb to 2017 to 2019). Libraries came from the immunoSEQ multiplex PCR assay. The multiplex PCR relied on a mix of 60 forward primers for TCR Vbeta segments and 13 reverse primers for TCR Jbeta segments. This immuneACCESS table, as held by TCRdb, lists in-frame sequences with V and J called but not all clones. Of the missing ones, under half trace to an unresolved V gene in checked studies; the others have no known cause. The sample records 140,000 to 150,000 clones, 75% to 80% of which are singletons. 2.5% to 3.5% of the sample belongs to the ten largest clones. Sequenced: PBMCs. Receptor source: a man aged 35 to 55 in good health and CMV-seropositive.

The chain carries TRBV5-1 and TRBJ1-5; D is uncertain. This CDR3 spans 13 amino acids. CDR1 is SGHRS and CDR2 is YFSETQ in the germline V gene. Trimming shortened V by 4 bases and J by 2 bases, and 7 bases separated the two germline ends. CDR3 protein: CASSPGGNQPQHF. The CDR3 DNA follows: TGCGCCAGCAGCCCGGGAGGCAATCAGCCCCAGCATTTT.

V is TRBV2 and J is TRBJ2-2; a weak D match, TRBD2 (6 bases). CDR1 SNHLY and CDR2 FYNNEI come from the germline V gene. V was clipped by 8 bases and J by 4 bases, with 17 bases between them. The CDR3 is made up of 15 amino acids. Written as DNA, the CDR3 is TGTGCCAGCTCGGAGGGTTCCCCAGGCACCGGGGAGCTGTTTTTT. Translating gives CASSEGSPGTGELFF.

The CDR3 sequence: CASSPGTGGETQYF. CDR3 DNA sequence: TGTGCCAGCAGCCCGGGGACAGGGGGGGAGACCCAGTACTTC. V and J are TRBV5-8 and TRBJ2-5; 11 nucleotides match TRBD1. V dropped 4 bases and J dropped 5; count of bases not matched to a gene: 4. The CDR3 runs to 14 residues. The germline CDR1 and CDR2 sequences are SGHTS and YDEGEE. Combining the CDR3 with reference TRBV5-8 and TRBJ2-5 gives the whole variable domain EAGVTQSPTHLIKTRGQQATLRCSPISGHTSVYWYQQALGLGLQFLLWYDEGEERNRGNFPPRFSGRQFPNYSSELNVNALELEDSALYLCASSPGTGGETQYFGPGTRLLVL.

This clone appeared a few times. V is TRBV27 and J is TRBJ2-7, with no clear D. Trimming cost V 2 bases and J 6 bases, with 11 bases left between them. This CDR3 region has 13 residues. Germline CDR1 and CDR2: MNHEY and SMNVEV (reference sequence). This CDR3 is CASSLDDSSEQYF. CDR3 nucleotides: TGTGCCAGCAGTTTAGACGACTCGAGCGAGCAGTACTTC.

The chain combines TRBV28 with TRBJ1-5, with TRBD1 identical over 9 bases. The CDR3 totals 16 residues. The V gene end was trimmed by 3 bases and the J gene end by 2 bases; junction bases not matched to a gene: 5. Germline V lookup: CDR1 MDHEN, CDR2 SYDVKM. The DNA for the CDR3 is TGTGCCAGCAGTTTCGGACAGGGGATGGGCAATCAGCCCCAGCATTTT. Translation gives CASSFGQGMGNQPQHF.

This chain links TRBV12-2 with TRBJ2-5; the table assigns TRBD2, which was not confirmed against the DNA. TRBV12-2 is designated a pseudogene. CDR3 length: 11 residues. Here the CDR3 reads CASRFGETQYF. The CDR3 DNA sequence: TGTGCAAGTCGCTTCGGAGAGACCCAGTACTTC.

The rearrangement uses TRBV6-4 and TRBJ2-1; 9 nucleotides line up with TRBD1. The V gene's germline CDR1 is MRHNA and CDR2 SNTAGT. V dropped 5 bases and J dropped 4; count of bases not matched to a gene: 3. This CDR3 contains 14 residues. CDR3 coding DNA: TGTGCCAGCAGTCCGGGACAGGGTTACAATGAGCAGTTCTTC. Its protein is CASSPGQGYNEQFF.

The V gene is TRBV7-6, the J gene TRBJ1-4; D not certain. The CDR3 covers 15 residues. From germline, CDR1 is SGHVS and CDR2 FNYEAQ. With 1 base removed from V and 5 bases from J, the gap between germline ends came to 11 bases. The CDR3 nucleotides read TGTGCCAGCAGCTTAGGAGGAGCCTTCAATGAAAAACTGTTTTTT. This codes for CASSLGGAFNEKLFF.

This clone was seen just once. The rearrangement joins TRBV5-8 to TRBJ2-1; 10 nucleotides line up with TRBD2. Trimming removed 3 bases from V and 10 bases from J; junction bases left unmatched: 13. Per the germline V gene, CDR1 is SGHTS and CDR2 is YDEGEE. The CDR3 is 16 amino acids. The CDR3 DNA follows: TGTGCCAGCAGCTCCGGGAACCTAGCGGGAGTCTTAGAGCAGTTCTTC. This sequence encodes CASSSGNLAGVLEQFF.

This clone was recorded only once. The V gene is TRBV27, the J gene TRBJ2-5; the match to TRBD2 covers 10 bases. The end of the DNA is better explained by TRBJ2-7, so the J call may be wrong. This CDR3 has 16 amino acids. The V gene's germline CDR1 is MNHEY and CDR2 SMNVEV (reference sequence). In DNA form, the CDR3 reads TGTGCCAGCAGTTGGTCACAGCGGGAGGGCCAGGGCGAGCAGTACTTC. Protein product: CASSWSQREGQGEQYF.

This clone was seen just once. This chain links TRBV7-9 with TRBJ1-1; no clear D. The germline gives CDR1 SEHNR, CDR2 FQNEAQ (reference sequence). This CDR3 is built from 13 residues. The germline V and J ends were trimmed by 3 bases and 1 base, with 6 bases remaining between them. The CDR3 spells CASSFQSNTEAFF. The DNA of the CDR3 is TGTGCCAGCAGCTTTCAGTCGAACACTGAAGCTTTCTTT.

This clone was observed a few times. The chain links TRBV10-2 to TRBJ1-4; D ambiguous. V was pared by 3 bases and J by 2 bases, with 7 bases between. Germline V CDR1 and CDR2: WSHSY, SAAADI. This CDR3 contains 14 residues. CDR3 in DNA: TGCGCCAGCAGTGAAGCGGGGACTAATGAAAAACTGTTTTTT. It encodes CASSEAGTNEKLFF.

The V and J genes are TRBV4-2 and TRBJ2-3; 7 nucleotides align to TRBD2. Per the germline V gene, CDR1 is LGHNA and CDR2 is YNFKEQ. J was trimmed by 6 bases and V by 1 base; bases with no gene match: 13. CDR3 length: 17 amino acids. The CDR3 reads CASSQGVSAGVVDTQYF. CDR3 coding DNA: TGTGCCAGCAGCCAAGGTGTATCTGCGGGAGTAGTGGATACGCAGTATTTT.

This clone was counted many times. The chain combines TRBV6-5 with TRBJ2-1; 12 bases are shared with TRBD2. V was clipped by 0 bases and J by 8 bases; unmatched bases: 2. This CDR3 spans 15 amino acids. Germline CDR1 MNHEY, CDR2 SVGAGI. The CDR3 sequence is CASSYSTSGRHEQFF. CDR3 DNA: TGTGCCAGCAGTTACTCGACTAGCGGGAGACATGAGCAGTTCTTC.

V and J are TRBV19 and TRBJ1-5, with D possibly TRBD1 on 5 matching bases. The CDR3 consists of 15 residues. The V end lost 2 bases, the J end lost 0 bases, and 8 bases lay between the germline ends. Germline values: CDR1 LNHDA, CDR2 SQIVND (reference sequence). The CDR3 protein is CASSILDNSNQPQHF. CDR3 bases: TGTGCCAGTAGTATATTGGACAATAGCAATCAGCCCCAGCATTTT.

The chain combines TRBV5-1 with TRBJ1-1, with 9 bases aligning to TRBD1. The CDR3 totals 16 residues. The junction had 7 bases not matched to a gene; V was cut back by 0 bases and J by 4 bases. The germline CDR1 and CDR2 sequences are SGHRS and YFSETQ. In nucleotides, the CDR3 is TGCGCCAGCAGCTTGGGGGGACAGGGAGGCAGCACTGAAGCTTTCTTT. It is translated as CASSLGGQGGSTEAFF. Based on the CDR3 plus reference TRBV5-1 and TRBJ1-1, the full variable domain is KAGVTQTPRYLIKTRGQQVTLSCSPISGHRSVSWYQQTPGQGLQFLFEYFSETQRNKGNFPGRFSGRQFSNSRSEMNVSTLELGDSALYLCASSLGGQGGSTEAFFGQGTRLTVV.

V is TRBV2 and J is TRBJ1-2, with TRBD1 identical over 11 bases. V shed 8 bases and J 4 bases; nucleotides not matched to a gene: 6. The length of the CDR3 is 14 residues. Germline V gene data show CDR1 as SNHLY and CDR2 as FYNNEI. In DNA, the CDR3 is TGTGCCAGCCTCTGGACAGGGGGCGCCTATGGCTACACCTTC. Its translation: CASLWTGGAYGYTF.

V gene TRBV5-1 combines with J gene TRBJ2-3, with 15 bases aligning to TRBD2. Germline assignment: CDR1 SGHRS and CDR2 YFSETQ. V lost 3 bases, J lost 2 bases, and 4 bases stayed unmatched. This CDR3 contains 17 residues. CDR3 in amino acids: CASSWGLAGGNTDTQYF. CDR3 in DNA: TGCGCCAGCAGCTGGGGACTAGCGGGAGGTAACACAGATACGCAGTATTTT.

The rearrangement joins TRBV5-3 to TRBJ1-1; tentative D call: TRBD1 (5 bases). TRBV5-3 is recorded as an ORF, its role being uncertain. CDR3 size: 14 residues. Trimming removed 2 bases at V and 5 bases at J, with 13 bases between. In DNA form, the CDR3 reads TGTGCCAGAAGCTTTGGGGGGGAGTATACTGAAGCTTTCTTT. Translated, it gives CARSFGGEYTEAFF.